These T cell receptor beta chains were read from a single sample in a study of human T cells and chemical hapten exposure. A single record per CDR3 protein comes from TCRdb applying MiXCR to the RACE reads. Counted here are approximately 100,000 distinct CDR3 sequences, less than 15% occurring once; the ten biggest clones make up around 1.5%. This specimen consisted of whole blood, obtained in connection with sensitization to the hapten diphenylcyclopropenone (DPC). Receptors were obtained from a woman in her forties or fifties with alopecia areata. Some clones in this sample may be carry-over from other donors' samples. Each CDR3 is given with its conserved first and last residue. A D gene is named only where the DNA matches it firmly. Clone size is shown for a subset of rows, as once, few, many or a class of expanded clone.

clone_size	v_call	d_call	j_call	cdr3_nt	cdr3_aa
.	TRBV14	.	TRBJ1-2	TGTGCCAGCAGTCCGCTTGTTGTCGTGGGGAGCGGCTACACCTTC	CASSPLVVVGSGYTF
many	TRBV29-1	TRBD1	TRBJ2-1	TGCAGCAGAGACAGGGGGGCCTACAATGAGCAGTTCTTC	CSRDRGAYNEQFF
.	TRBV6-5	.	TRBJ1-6	TGTGCCAGCAGTTACTCAGGACAGCCAGTCTCAGGTTCACCCCTCCACTTT	CASSYSGQPVSGSPLHF
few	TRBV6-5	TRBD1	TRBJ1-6	TGTGCCAGCAGTGAGACAGGGGTAATCACCCTCCACTTT	CASSETGVITLHF
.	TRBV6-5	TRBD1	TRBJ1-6	TGTGCCAGCAGTACGGGAAACAGGGGCATAAACGAGTCACCCCTCCACTTT	CASSTGNRGINESPLHF
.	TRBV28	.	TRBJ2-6	TGTGCCAGCCATTACTCTGGGGCCAACGTCCTGACTTTC	CASHYSGANVLTF
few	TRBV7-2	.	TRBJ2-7	TGTGCCAGCAGCTTAGTCCAGGCAGCCTACGAGCAGTACTTC	CASSLVQAAYEQYF
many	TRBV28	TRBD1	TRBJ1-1	TGTGCCAGCCGGAATGGGGACAGGAACACTGAAGCTTTCTTT	CASRNGDRNTEAFF
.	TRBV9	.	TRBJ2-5	TGTGCCAGCAGCGTAAACTCGCGAGAGACCCAGTACTTC	CASSVNSRETQYF
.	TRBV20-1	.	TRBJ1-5	TGCAGTGCTCGGTACTACGGAAGAGGGACCCCTCCGTACAATCAGCCCCAGCATTTT	CSARYYGRGTPPYNQPQHF
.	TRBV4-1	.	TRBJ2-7	TGCGCCAGCAGCCAAGACGCAGGTTACGAGCAGTACTTC	CASSQDAGYEQYF
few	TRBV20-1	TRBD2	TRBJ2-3	TGCAGTGCTAGAGATTTTGCTAGCGGGAGAGATACGCAGTATTTT	CSARDFASGRDTQYF
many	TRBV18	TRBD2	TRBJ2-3	TGTGCCAGCTCACCACCTAGCGGGGCAGGAGATACGCAGTATTTT	CASSPPSGAGDTQYF
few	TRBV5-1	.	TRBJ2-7	TGCGCCAGCAGCTTGGCTCAGTTACCTGTCTACGAGCAGTACTTC	CASSLAQLPVYEQYF
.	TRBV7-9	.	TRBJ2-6	TGTGCCAGCAGCTTTGTAAGCTCTGGGGCCAACGTCCTGACTTTC	CASSFVSSGANVLTF
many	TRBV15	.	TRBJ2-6	TGTGCCACCAGCAGAGACAGGTCTGGGGCCAACGTCCTGACTTTC	CATSRDRSGANVLTF
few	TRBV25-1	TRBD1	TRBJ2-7	TGTGCCAGCAGCCTCGGTGGGACAGGGAGCTTTTACGAGCAGTACTTC	CASSLGGTGSFYEQYF
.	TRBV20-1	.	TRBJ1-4	TGCAGTGCCCAGCCAACAGCTGGCGCCGCCCTTAATGAAAAACTGTTTTTT	CSAQPTAGAALNEKLFF
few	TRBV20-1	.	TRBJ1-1	TGCAGTGCTAGCCAGGGGCGGAACACTGAAGCTTTCTTT	CSASQGRNTEAFF
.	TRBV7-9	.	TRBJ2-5	TGTGCCAGCAGCTTTTACGGAGCCGACCAAGAGACCCAGTACTTC	CASSFYGADQETQYF
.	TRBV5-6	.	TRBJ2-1	TGTGCCAGCATGAGGACTCTCTCCTACAATGAGCAGTTCTTC	CASMRTLSYNEQFF
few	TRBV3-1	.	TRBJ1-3	TGTGCCAGCAGCCAAATTGGCATCCGCACCTCTGGAAACACCATATATTTT	CASSQIGIRTSGNTIYF
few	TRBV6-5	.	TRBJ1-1	TGTGCCAGCAGTTGGGGCAGCACGTACACTGAAGCTTTCTTT	CASSWGSTYTEAFF
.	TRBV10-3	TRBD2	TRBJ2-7	TGTGCCTGTGCTGGAGTCGCGGGAGCAGCCGAGCAGTACTTC	CACAGVAGAAEQYF
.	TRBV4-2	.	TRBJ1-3	TGTGCCAGCAGCTTCGGGGCGGATGGAAACACCATATATTTT	CASSFGADGNTIYF
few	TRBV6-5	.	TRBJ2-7	TGTGCCAGCATCGGGCAGTCCTACGAGCAGTACTTC	CASIGQSYEQYF
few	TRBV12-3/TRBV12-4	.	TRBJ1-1	TGTGCCAGCAGTTTTAGGCGTACGAACACTGAAGCTTTCTTT	CASSFRRTNTEAFF
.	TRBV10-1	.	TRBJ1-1	TGCGCCAGCAGTGAGGGGGGCCGAACTGAAGCTTTCTTT	CASSEGGRTEAFF
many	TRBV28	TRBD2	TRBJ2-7	TGTGCCAGCAGTTTCCCACCCGGGGGGAGACAACGATCCTACGAGCAGTACTTC	CASSFPPGGRQRSYEQYF
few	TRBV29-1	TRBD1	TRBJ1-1	TGCAGCGTTCAGAAGACAGGGTCGGACACTGAAGCTTTCTTT	CSVQKTGSDTEAFF
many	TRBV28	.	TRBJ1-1	TGTGCCAGCAGTTTGAGGGGGGGAATCAGGTTGCGCACTGAAGCTTTCTTT	CASSLRGGIRLRTEAFF
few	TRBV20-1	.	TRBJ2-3	TGCAGTGCTAGAGCCGAAGAGGGCCGGGGAGATACGCAGTATTTT	CSARAEEGRGDTQYF
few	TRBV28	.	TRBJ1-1	TGTGCCAGCAGTTCTCCCCCCAACTTCAGAGCTTTCTTT	CASSSPPNFRAFF
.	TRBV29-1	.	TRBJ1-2	TGCAGCGTTGAAGATCCCTCAGGGATGAACTATGGCTACACCTTC	CSVEDPSGMNYGYTF
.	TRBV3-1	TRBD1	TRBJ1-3	TGTGCCAGCAGCAAACAGGGGATTTGGAGTGGAAACACCATATATTTT	CASSKQGIWSGNTIYF
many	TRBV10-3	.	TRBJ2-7	TGTGCCATCGGCAGGGCGTACGAGCAGTACTTC	CAIGRAYEQYF
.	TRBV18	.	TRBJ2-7	TGTGCCAGCTCACTGCTGGACGAGGAAGAGCAGTACTTC	CASSLLDEEEQYF
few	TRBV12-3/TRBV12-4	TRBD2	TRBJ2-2	TGTGCCAGCAGTTCCCGGACTAGCTTGACCGGGGAGCTGTTTTTT	CASSSRTSLTGELFF
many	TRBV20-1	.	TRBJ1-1	TGCAGTCCTACACCCCCGGGGTACACTGAAGCTTTCTTT	CSPTPPGYTEAFF
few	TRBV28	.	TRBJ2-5	TGTGCCAGCAGTTTTCGGGGGGCCGGGGAGACCCAGTACTTC	CASSFRGAGETQYF
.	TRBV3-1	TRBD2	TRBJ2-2	TGTGCCAGCACCACACTAGCGGGGGCTTCCGGGGAGCTGTTTTTT	CASTTLAGASGELFF
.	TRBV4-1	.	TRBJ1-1	TGCGCCAGCAGCCAAGAGGGGGTGAACACTGAAGCTTTCTTT	CASSQEGVNTEAFF
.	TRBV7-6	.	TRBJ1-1	TGTGCCAGCAGCTTATTGCCCGACTTGATTGAAGCTTTCTTT	CASSLLPDLIEAFF